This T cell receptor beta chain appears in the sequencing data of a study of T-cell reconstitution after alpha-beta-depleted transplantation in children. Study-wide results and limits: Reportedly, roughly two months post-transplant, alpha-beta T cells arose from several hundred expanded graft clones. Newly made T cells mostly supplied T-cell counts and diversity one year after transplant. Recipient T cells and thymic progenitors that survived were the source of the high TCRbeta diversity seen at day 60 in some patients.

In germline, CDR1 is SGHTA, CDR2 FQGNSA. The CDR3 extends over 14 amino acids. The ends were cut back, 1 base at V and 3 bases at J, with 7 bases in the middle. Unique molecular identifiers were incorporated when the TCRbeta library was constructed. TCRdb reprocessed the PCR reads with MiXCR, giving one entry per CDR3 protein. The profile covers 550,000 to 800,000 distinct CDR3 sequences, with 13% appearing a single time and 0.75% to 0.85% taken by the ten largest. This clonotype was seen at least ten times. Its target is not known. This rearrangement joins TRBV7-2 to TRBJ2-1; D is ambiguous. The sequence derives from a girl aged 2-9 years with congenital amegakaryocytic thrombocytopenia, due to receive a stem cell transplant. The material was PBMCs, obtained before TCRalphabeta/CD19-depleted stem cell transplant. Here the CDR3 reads CASSLGTYYNEQFF. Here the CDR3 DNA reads TGTGCCAGCAGCTTAGGTACCTACTACAATGAGCAGTTCTTC.